What follows are 13 T cell receptor beta chains derived from one specimen sequenced in a study of shared clonotypes between healthy human individuals. Sequenced by immunoSEQ multiplex PCR; TCRdb stores in-frame clones only, minus some. The repertoire holds hundreds of thousands of clones, with 60% to 80% as singletons. Sequencing was done on a sample of memory CD4+ T cells sorted from blood. Subset described: CD45RA-negative fraction. These receptors came from a woman in her twenties or thirties in good health.

The J gene is TRBJ1-5, the V gene TRBV28; D remains unclear. V gave up 7 bases and J gave up 3 bases, with 16 bases separating them. The germline gives CDR1 MDHEN, CDR2 SYDVKM. CDR3 length: 15 amino acids. DNA of the CDR3: TGTGCCAGCACCCCCCTAGGGCAGAACAATCAGCCCCAGCATTTT. Protein: CASTPLGQNNQPQHF.

The genes are TRBV7-9 and TRBJ2-1, with D possibly TRBD2 on 6 matching bases. This CDR3 is 14 amino acids long. The V gene's germline CDR1 is SEHNR and CDR2 FQNEAQ (reference sequence). Deletions cut 5 bases from V and 8 bases from J, with 16 bases between. DNA of the CDR3: TGTGCCAGCAGCGTGGGTGGGGGGAGACATGAGCAGTTCTTC. It translates to CASSVGGGRHEQFF.

The rearrangement joins TRBV6-6 to TRBJ1-2; weak D call: TRBD1 (5 bases). The germline V gene encodes CDR1 MNHNY and CDR2 SVGAGI (reference sequence). V was pared by 5 bases and J by 0 bases, with 7 bases between. This CDR3 comprises 13 residues. The CDR3 DNA reads TGTGCCAGCAGTCAGACAGCTAACTATGGCTACACCTTC. This gives the protein CASSQTANYGYTF.

The chain has TRBV9 and TRBJ2-1; TRBD1 or TRBD2 may be the D gene (5 bases each). V was shortened by 4 bases and J by 6 bases, with 14 bases between the two germline ends. This CDR3 region has 14 residues. Germline lookup yields CDR1 SGDLS and CDR2 YYNGEE. The CDR3 region has the DNA TGTGCCAGCAGCCCCCCGGGGCAGTTCAATGAGCAGTTCTTC. It codes for CASSPPGQFNEQFF. The full variable domain, its missing parts supplied by reference TRBV9 and TRBJ2-1, is DSGVTQTPKHLITATGQRVTLRCSPRSGDLSVYWYQQSLDQGLQFLIQYYNGEERAKGNILERFSAQQFPDLHSELNLSSLELGDSALYFCASSPPGQFNEQFFGPGTRLTVL.

The chain joins TRBV25-1 to TRBJ2-7; 9 nucleotides agree with TRBD1. V shed 4 bases and J 1 base; nucleotides not matched to a gene: 8. This CDR3 is built from 16 residues. The germline V gene has CDR1 MGHDK and CDR2 SYGVNS. For the CDR3, the DNA is TGTGCCAGCAGTGTGGACCGGGACAGGGCTTCCTACGAGCAGTACTTC. Encoded protein: CASSVDRDRASYEQYF.

This sequence joins TRBV5-6 and TRBJ2-7; D gene unclear. V dropped 0 bases and J dropped 5 bases, with 15 bases sitting between them. CDR3 length equals 15 residues. Germline assignment: CDR1 SGHDT and CDR2 YYEEEE. CDR3 loop: CASSLAGELSHEQYF. The CDR3 coding sequence is TGTGCCAGCAGCTTGGCGGGTGAGCTTTCCCACGAGCAGTACTTC.

This sequence joins TRBV18 and TRBJ1-6; D call uncertain. CDR3 size: 14 residues. Germline values: CDR1 KGHSH, CDR2 LQKENI. Trimming took off 3 bases at V and 8 bases at J, with 11 bases between the two ends. CDR3 nucleotides: TGTGCCAGCTCACCGGCCACCGGGGATTCACCCCTCCACTTT. This gives the protein CASSPATGDSPLHF. Filled out from reference TRBV18 and TRBJ1-6, the complete variable domain reads NAGVMQNPRHLVRRRGQEARLRCSPMKGHSHVYWYRQLPEEGLKFMVYLQKENIIDESGMPKERFSAEFPKEGPSILRIQQVVRGDSAAYFCASSPATGDSPLHFGNGTRLTVT.

V is TRBV25-1 and J is TRBJ2-2; no definite D call. The germline V gene encodes CDR1 MGHDK and CDR2 SYGVNS. The CDR3 loop spans 15 amino acids. V was clipped by 4 bases and J by 7 bases, with 16 bases between them. Here the CDR3 reads CASSVSGYKDGELFF. Here the CDR3 DNA reads TGTGCCAGCAGTGTCTCGGGCTATAAGGACGGGGAGCTGTTTTTT.

The genes are TRBV7-9 and TRBJ2-3; TRBD1 matches 7 bases. This CDR3 region has 15 residues. CDR1 is SEHNR, CDR2 FQNEAQ, per germline (reference sequence). J was trimmed by 4 bases and V by 1 base; bases with no gene match: 5. The CDR3 protein is CASSLGTGVPDTQYF. As DNA, the CDR3 is TGTGCCAGCAGCTTAGGGACAGGAGTACCAGATACGCAGTATTTT. Drawing the rest from reference TRBV7-9 and TRBJ2-3, the complete variable domain is DTGVSQNPRHKITKRGQNVTFRCDPISEHNRLYWYRQTLGQGPEFLTYFQNEAQLEKSRLLSDRFSAERPKGSFSTLEIQRTEQGDSAMYLCASSLGTGVPDTQYFGPGTRLTVL.

The genes are TRBV21-1 and TRBJ1-3. TRBV21-1 is a pseudogene. The CDR3 sequence is 15 residues long. This chain's CDR3 is CASSEREVGRNTIYF. In DNA form, the CDR3 reads TGTGCCAGCAGCGAAAGGGAGGTTGGCAGAAACACCATATATTTT.

The chain uses TRBV5-4 and TRBJ2-7; TRBD2 agrees at 9 bases. From germline, CDR1 is SGHNT and CDR2 YYREEE (reference sequence). The V gene end was trimmed by 5 bases and the J gene end by 6 bases; junction bases not matched to a gene: 9. The length of the CDR3 is 14 residues. The CDR3 reads CASSVPGLAAEQYF. The CDR3, as DNA: TGTGCCAGCAGTGTACCGGGACTAGCCGCCGAGCAGTACTTC.

The rearrangement joins TRBV7-9 to TRBJ2-7; no clear D. Germline CDR1 SEHNR, CDR2 FQNEAQ (reference sequence). The V end was cut by 5 bases, the J end by 3 bases, with 14 bases between. CDR3 length: 14 residues. In DNA, the CDR3 is TGTGCCAGCAGCCGAGCTCAGGTGATCTACGAGCAGTACTTC. It translates to CASSRAQVIYEQYF.

The chain employs TRBV5-1 and TRBJ2-7; 7 bases agree with TRBD1. Germline CDR1 is SGHRS and CDR2 is YFSETQ. This CDR3 has 14 amino acids. J gave up 7 bases and V 0 bases, and 7 bases lay outside the gene matches. Here the CDR3 DNA reads TGCGCCAGCAGCTTGGGACAGGGTTTGAAAGAGCAGTACTTC. Protein sequence: CASSLGQGLKEQYF.